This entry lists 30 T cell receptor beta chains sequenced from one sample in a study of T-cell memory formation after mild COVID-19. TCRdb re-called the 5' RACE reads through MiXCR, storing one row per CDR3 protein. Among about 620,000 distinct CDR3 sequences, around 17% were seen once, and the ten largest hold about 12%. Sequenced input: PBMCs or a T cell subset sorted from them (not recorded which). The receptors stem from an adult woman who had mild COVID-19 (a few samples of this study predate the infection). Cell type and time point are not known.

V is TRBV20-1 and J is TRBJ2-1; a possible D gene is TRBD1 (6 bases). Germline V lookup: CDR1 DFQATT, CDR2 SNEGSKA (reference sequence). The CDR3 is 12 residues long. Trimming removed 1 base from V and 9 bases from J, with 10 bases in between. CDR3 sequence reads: CSARAVGGEQFF. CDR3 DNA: TGCAGTGCTAGAGCGGTAGGGGGTGAGCAGTTCTTC.

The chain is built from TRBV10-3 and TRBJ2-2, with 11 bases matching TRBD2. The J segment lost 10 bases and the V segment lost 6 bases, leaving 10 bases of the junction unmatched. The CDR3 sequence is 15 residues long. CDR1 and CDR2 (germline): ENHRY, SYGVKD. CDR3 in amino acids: CAISPIAGGFLELFF. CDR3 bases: TGTGCCATCAGCCCCATAGCGGGAGGGTTCCTGGAGCTGTTTTTT.

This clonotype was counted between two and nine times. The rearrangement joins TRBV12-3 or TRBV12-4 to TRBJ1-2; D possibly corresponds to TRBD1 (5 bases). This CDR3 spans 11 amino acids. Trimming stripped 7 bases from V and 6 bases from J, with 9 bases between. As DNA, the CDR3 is TGTGCCAGCATGTTAGGGGATGGCTACACCTTC. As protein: CASMLGDGYTF.

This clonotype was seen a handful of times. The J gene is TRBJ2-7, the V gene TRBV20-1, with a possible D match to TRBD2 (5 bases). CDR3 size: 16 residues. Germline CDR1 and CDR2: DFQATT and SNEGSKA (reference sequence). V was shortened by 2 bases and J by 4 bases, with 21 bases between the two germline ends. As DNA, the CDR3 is TGCAGTGCTAGACCCTTGGCGGGTCCCTGGGGTTACGAGCAGTACTTC. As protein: CSARPLAGPWGYEQYF.

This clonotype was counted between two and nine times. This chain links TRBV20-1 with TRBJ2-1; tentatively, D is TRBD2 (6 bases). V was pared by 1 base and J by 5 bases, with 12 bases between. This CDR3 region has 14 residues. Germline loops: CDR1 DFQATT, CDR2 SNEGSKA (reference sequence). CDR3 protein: CSARAPGLHNEQFF. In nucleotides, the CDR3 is TGCAGTGCTAGAGCCCCGGGACTTCACAATGAGCAGTTCTTC.

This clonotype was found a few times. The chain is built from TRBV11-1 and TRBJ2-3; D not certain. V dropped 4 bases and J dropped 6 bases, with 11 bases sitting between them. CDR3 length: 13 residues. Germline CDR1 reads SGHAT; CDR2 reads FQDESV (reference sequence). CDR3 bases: TGTGCCAGCAGCTGGGGAAGAAAGGATACGCAGTATTTT. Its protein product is CASSWGRKDTQYF.

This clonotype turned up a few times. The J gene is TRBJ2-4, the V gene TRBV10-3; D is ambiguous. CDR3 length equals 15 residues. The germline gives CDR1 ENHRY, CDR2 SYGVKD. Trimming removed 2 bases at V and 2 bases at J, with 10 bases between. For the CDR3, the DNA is TGTGCCATCAGTGAGGGGGAAATTTCCAAAAACATTCAGTACTTC. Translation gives CAISEGEISKNIQYF.

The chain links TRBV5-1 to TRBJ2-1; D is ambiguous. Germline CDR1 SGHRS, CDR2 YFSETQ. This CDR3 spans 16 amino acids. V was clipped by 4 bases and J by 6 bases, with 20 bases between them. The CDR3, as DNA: TGCGCCAGCAGCCGGGCCACGGGTTCCCCCTCCAATGAGCAGTTCTTC. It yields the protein CASSRATGSPSNEQFF.

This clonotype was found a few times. The CDR3 loop is CSAAGGRKNEQFF. DNA of the CDR3: TGCAGTGCAGCGGGAGGGAGAAAAAATGAGCAGTTCTTC. V gene TRBV20-1 combines with J gene TRBJ2-1; 10 nucleotides align to TRBD2. Germline assignment: CDR1 DFQATT and CDR2 SNEGSKA (reference sequence). This CDR3 comprises 13 residues. With 6 bases clipped from V and 7 bases from J, the junction kept 6 bases outside the gene matches.

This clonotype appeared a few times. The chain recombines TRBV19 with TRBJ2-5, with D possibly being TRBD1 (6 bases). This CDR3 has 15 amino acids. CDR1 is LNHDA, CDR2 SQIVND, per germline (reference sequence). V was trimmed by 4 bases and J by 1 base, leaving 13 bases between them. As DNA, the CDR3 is TGTGCCAGTAGTACCCACAGGGTTGCCCAAGAGACCCAGTACTTC. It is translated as CASSTHRVAQETQYF.

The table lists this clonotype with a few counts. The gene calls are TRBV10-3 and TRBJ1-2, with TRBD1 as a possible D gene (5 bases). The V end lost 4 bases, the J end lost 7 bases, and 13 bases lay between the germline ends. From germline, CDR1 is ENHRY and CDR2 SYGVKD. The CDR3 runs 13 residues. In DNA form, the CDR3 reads TGTGCCATCAGTGGCTTCAGGGTTCGTGGCTACACCTTC. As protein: CAISGFRVRGYTF.

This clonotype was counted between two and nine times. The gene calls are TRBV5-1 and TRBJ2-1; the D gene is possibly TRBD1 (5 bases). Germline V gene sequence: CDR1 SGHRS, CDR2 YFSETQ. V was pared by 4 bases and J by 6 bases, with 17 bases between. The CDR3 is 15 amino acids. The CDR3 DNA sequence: TGCGCCAGCAGCCCTATGCAGGGAAGGGTCAATGAGCAGTTCTTC. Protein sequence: CASSPMQGRVNEQFF.

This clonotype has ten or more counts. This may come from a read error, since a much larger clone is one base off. Here the CDR3 reads CRAPAGRTQYF. The DNA of the CDR3 is TGCAGGGCCCCAGCAGGGCGGACCCAGTACTTC. The V and J genes are TRBV20-1 and TRBJ2-5, with D possibly matching TRBD1 (5 bases). The CDR3 contains 11 residues. Germline V gene data show CDR1 as DFQATT and CDR2 as SNEGSKA (reference sequence).

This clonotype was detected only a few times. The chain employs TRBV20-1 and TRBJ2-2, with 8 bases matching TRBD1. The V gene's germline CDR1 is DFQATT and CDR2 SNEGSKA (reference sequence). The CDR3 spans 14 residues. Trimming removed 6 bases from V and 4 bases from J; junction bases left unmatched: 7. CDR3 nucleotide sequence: TGCAGTGCCTATGACAGGGGTCCCACCGGGGAGCTGTTTTTT. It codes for CSAYDRGPTGELFF.

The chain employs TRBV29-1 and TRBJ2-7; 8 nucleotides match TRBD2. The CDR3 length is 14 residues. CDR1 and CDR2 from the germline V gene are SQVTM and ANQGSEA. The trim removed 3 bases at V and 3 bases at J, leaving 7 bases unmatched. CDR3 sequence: CSVEIAGRYYEQYF. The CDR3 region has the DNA TGCAGCGTTGAGATAGCGGGGAGATACTACGAGCAGTACTTC.

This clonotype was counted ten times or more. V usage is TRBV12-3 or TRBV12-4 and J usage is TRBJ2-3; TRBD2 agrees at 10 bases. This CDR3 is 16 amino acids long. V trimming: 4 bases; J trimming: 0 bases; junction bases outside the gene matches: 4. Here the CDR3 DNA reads TGTGCCAGCAGTTCGGGACTAGCGTCTAGCACAGATACGCAGTATTTT. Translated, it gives CASSSGLASSTDTQYF.

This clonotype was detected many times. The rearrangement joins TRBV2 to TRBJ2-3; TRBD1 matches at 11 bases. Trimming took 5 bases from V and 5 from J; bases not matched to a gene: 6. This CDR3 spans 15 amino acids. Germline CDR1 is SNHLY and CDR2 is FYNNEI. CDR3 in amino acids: CASSPRTGGLDTQYF. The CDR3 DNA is TGTGCCAGCAGTCCCCGGACAGGGGGCCTAGATACGCAGTATTTT.

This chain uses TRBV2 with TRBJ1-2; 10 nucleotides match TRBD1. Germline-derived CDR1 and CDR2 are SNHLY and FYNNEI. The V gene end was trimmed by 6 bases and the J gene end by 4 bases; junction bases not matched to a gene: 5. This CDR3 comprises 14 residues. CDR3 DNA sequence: TGTGCCAGCAGGAGGGACAGGGGTATCTATGGCTACACCTTC. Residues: CASRRDRGIYGYTF.

The CDR3 sequence is CASSLNQGANDGYTF. Here the CDR3 DNA reads TGTGCCAGCAGCCTAAATCAGGGGGCGAACGATGGCTACACCTTC. V usage is TRBV7-6 and J usage is TRBJ1-2, with 8 nucleotides matching TRBD1. In germline, CDR1 is SGHVS, CDR2 FNYEAQ. Unmatched junction bases numbered 11, after V lost 5 bases and J lost 6 bases. This CDR3 has 15 residues.

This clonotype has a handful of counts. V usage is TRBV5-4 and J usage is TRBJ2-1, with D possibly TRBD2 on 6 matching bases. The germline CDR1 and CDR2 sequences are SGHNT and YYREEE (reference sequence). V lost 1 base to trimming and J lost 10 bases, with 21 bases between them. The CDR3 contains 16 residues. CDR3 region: CASSLPAGGKRREQFF. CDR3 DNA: TGTGCCAGCAGCTTGCCTGCTGGGGGGAAGCGGAGAGAGCAGTTCTTC.

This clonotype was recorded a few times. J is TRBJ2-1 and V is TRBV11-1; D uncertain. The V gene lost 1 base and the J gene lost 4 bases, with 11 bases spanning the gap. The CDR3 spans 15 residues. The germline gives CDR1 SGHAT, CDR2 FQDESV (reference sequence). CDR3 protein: CASSLGGELYNEQFF. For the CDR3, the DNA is TGTGCCAGCAGCTTAGGAGGAGAGCTATACAATGAGCAGTTCTTC. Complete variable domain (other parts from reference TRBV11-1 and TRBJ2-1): EAEVAQSPRYKITEKSQAVAFWCDPISGHATLYWYRQILGQGPELLVQFQDESVVDDSQLPKDRFSAERLKGVDSTLKIQPAELGDSAMYLCASSLGGELYNEQFFGPGTRLTVL.

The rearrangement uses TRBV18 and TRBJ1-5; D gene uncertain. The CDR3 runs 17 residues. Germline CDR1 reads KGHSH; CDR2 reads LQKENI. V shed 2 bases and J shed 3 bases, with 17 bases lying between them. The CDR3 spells CASSPSWFGQVNQPQHF. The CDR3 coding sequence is TGTGCCAGCTCACCAAGCTGGTTCGGGCAGGTCAATCAGCCCCAGCATTTT.

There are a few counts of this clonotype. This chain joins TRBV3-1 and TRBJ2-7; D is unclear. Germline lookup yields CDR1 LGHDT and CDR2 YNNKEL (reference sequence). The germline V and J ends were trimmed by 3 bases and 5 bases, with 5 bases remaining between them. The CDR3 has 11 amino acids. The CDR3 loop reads CASSHLDEQYF. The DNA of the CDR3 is TGTGCCAGCAGCCACCTCGACGAGCAGTACTTC.

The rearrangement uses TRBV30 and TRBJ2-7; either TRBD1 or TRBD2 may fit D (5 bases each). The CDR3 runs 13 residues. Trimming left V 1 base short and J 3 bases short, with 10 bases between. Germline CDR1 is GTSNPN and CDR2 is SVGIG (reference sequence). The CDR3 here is CAWSAGSGYEQYF. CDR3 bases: TGTGCCTGGAGTGCAGGGAGTGGCTACGAGCAGTACTTC.

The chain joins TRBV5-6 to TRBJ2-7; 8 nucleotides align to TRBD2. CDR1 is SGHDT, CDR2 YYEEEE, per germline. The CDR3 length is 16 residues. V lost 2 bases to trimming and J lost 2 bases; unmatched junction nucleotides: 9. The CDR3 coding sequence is TGTGCCAGCAGCTTTTTAATTAGCGGGGATACCTACGAGCAGTACTTC. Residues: CASSFLISGDTYEQYF.

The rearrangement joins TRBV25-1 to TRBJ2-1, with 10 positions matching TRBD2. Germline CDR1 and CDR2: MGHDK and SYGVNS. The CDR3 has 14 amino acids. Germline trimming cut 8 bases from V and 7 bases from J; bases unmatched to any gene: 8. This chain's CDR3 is CASGSSGRPNEQFF. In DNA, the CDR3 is TGTGCCAGCGGCTCTAGCGGGAGACCAAATGAGCAGTTCTTC.

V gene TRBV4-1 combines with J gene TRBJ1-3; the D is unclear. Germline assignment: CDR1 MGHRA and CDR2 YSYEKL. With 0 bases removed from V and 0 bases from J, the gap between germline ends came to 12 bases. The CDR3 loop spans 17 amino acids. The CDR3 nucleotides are TGCGCCAGCAGCCAAGATGTGTGGTCCCCCTCTGGAAACACCATATATTTT. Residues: CASSQDVWSPSGNTIYF.

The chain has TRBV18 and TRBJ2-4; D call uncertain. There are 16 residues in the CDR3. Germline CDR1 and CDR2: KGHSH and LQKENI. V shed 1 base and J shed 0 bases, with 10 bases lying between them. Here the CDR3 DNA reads TGTGCCAGCTCACCACGAGGCACGTTAGCCAAAAACATTCAGTACTTC. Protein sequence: CASSPRGTLAKNIQYF. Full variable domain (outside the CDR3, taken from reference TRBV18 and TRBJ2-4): NAGVMQNPRHLVRRRGQEARLRCSPMKGHSHVYWYRQLPEEGLKFMVYLQKENIIDESGMPKERFSAEFPKEGPSILRIQQVVRGDSAAYFCASSPRGTLAKNIQYFGAGTRLSVL.

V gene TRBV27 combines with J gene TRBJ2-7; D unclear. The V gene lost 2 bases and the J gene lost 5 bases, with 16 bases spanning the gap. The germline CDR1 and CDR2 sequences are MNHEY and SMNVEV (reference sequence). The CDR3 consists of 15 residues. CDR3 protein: CASSLQDGSSHEQYF. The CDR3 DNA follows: TGTGCCAGCAGTTTACAAGACGGATCTTCGCACGAGCAGTACTTC.

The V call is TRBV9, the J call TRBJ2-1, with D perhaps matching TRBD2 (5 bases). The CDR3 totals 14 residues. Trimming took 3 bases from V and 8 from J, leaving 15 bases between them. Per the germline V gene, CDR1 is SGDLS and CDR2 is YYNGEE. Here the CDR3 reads CASSARTPPDEQFF. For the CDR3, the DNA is TGTGCCAGCAGCGCTAGGACTCCCCCCGATGAGCAGTTCTTC.